This entry features one T cell receptor (beta chain) sequence. This entry belongs to a study of tumor-infiltrating lymphocytes in oesophageal squamous cell carcinoma. The V gene's germline CDR1 is MDHEN and CDR2 SYDVKM. CDR3 length: 12 residues. Via MiXCR, TCRdb re-called the PCR reads, giving one row per CDR3 protein. The profile shows almost 20,000 distinct CDR3 sequences, more than 35% of them singletons. The sequence was obtained from a male donor with esophageal squamous cell carcinoma. The sample consisted of esophageal tumor tissue. The rearrangement uses TRBV28 and TRBJ2-5; tentative D call: TRBD1 (5 bases). The J call could be wrong; TRBJ2-7 is a better fit for the DNA end. CDR3 in DNA: TGTGCCAGCAAAGGGGTAACCTACGAGCAGTACTTC. Translating it yields CASKGVTYEQYF.